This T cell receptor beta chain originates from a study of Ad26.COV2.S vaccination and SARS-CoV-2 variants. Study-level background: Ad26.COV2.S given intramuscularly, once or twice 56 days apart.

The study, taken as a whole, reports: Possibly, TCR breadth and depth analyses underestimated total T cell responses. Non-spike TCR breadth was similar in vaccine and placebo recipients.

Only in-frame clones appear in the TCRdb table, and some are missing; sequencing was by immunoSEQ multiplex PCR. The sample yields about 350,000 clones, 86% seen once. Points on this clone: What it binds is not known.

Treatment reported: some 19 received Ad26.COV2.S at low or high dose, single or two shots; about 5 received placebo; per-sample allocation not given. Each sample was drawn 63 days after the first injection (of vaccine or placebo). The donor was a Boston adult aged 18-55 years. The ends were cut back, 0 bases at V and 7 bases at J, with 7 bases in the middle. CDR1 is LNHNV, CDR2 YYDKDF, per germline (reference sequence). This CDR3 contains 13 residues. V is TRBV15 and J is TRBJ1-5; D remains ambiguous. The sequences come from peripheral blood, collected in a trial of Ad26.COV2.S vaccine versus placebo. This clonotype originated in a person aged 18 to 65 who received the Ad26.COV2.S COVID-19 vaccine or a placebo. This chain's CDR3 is CATSRDKWQPQHF. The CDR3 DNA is TGTGCCACCAGCAGAGATAAATGGCAGCCCCAGCATTTT.